One and the same sample provided the 23 T cell receptor beta chains below, sequenced in a study of cytomegalovirus exposure and HLA in healthy donors. A multiplex PCR was run with 60 Vbeta primers and 13 Jbeta primers. Using immunoSEQ multiplex PCR, the repertoire was profiled, and TCRdb retains in-frame clones only, with some absent. The repertoire has 70,000 to 80,000 clones, approximately 81% of them found once; the top ten carry about 8.2%. The sequenced sample was PBMCs. The origin of the receptors is a woman aged 40 to 50 in good health and CMV-seropositive.

V gene TRBV7-9 combines with J gene TRBJ2-1; tentatively, D is TRBD2 (7 bases). Looked up from germline, CDR1 is SEHNR and CDR2 is FQNEAQ (reference sequence). The CDR3 runs to 18 residues. V was trimmed by 5 bases and J by 7 bases, leaving 27 bases between them. The CDR3 DNA reads as TGTGCCAGCAGCCCCGCAGGGAGGGGGGAACCGACATCAAATGAGCAGTTCTTC. The encoded protein is CASSPAGRGEPTSNEQFF.

The sample holds a few counts of this clone. V and J are TRBV27 and TRBJ2-2, with 7 bases that match TRBD2. This CDR3 is 15 amino acids long. V gave up 1 base and J gave up 1 base; unmatched junction bases: 0. In germline, CDR1 is MNHEY, CDR2 SMNVEV (reference sequence). The CDR3 bases are TGTGCCAGCAGTTTATGGGAGGGGAACACCGGGGAGCTGTTTTTT. Its translation is CASSLWEGNTGELFF.

This clone was counted a single time. The genes are TRBV11-1 and TRBJ1-2; D call uncertain. The CDR3 consists of 12 residues. The V end was cut by 4 bases, the J end by 7 bases, with 10 bases between. Germline values: CDR1 SGHAT, CDR2 FQDESV (reference sequence). The CDR3 protein is CASSSIGLGYTF. For the CDR3, the DNA is TGTGCCAGCAGCTCCATTGGGCTTGGCTACACCTTC. Filled out from reference TRBV11-1 and TRBJ1-2, the complete variable domain reads EAEVAQSPRYKITEKSQAVAFWCDPISGHATLYWYRQILGQGPELLVQFQDESVVDDSQLPKDRFSAERLKGVDSTLKIQPAELGDSAMYLCASSSIGLGYTFGSGTRLTVV.

This chain joins TRBV9 and TRBJ1-1; D remains unclear. Per the germline V gene, CDR1 is SGDLS and CDR2 is YYNGEE. The CDR3 is 13 residues long. The V and J ends lost 1 base and 0 bases respectively, with 4 bases between them. The CDR3: CASSVTVNTEAFF. The CDR3 region has the DNA TGTGCCAGCAGCGTAACTGTGAACACTGAAGCTTTCTTT. The entire variable domain, with the rest obtained from reference TRBV9 and TRBJ1-1, is as follows: DSGVTQTPKHLITATGQRVTLRCSPRSGDLSVYWYQQSLDQGLQFLIQYYNGEERAKGNILERFSAQQFPDLHSELNLSSLELGDSALYFCASSVTVNTEAFFGQGTRLTVV.

J is TRBJ2-1 and V is TRBV4-3; 10 nucleotides match TRBD1. Germline V gene lookup returns CDR1 LGHNA and CDR2 YSLEER. V shed 4 bases and J 5 bases; nucleotides not matched to a gene: 5. The CDR3 extends over 15 amino acids. The CDR3 DNA reads as TGCGCCAGCAGCCCCGGACAGGGGGGGCACAATGAGCAGTTCTTC. It is translated as CASSPGQGGHNEQFF.

The genes are TRBV6-5 and TRBJ1-2; D is ambiguous. This CDR3 has 15 residues. Germline CDR1 is MNHEY and CDR2 is SVGAGI. The V end was cut by 6 bases, the J end by 6 bases, with 20 bases between. CDR3 DNA sequence: TGTGCCAGCAGGGCCCGGGGTATAGGTTACCATGGCTACACCTTC. Translated, it gives CASRARGIGYHGYTF.

The chain combines TRBV19 with TRBJ1-5; 8 positions match TRBD1. Germline assignment: CDR1 LNHDA and CDR2 SQIVND (reference sequence). V lost 5 bases and J lost 2; bases outside the gene matches: 8. This CDR3 spans 16 amino acids. CDR3 sequence reads: CASSLLDRGRNQPQHF. In nucleotides, the CDR3 is TGTGCCAGTAGTCTACTCGACAGGGGACGCAATCAGCCCCAGCATTTT.

This chain links TRBV11-2 with TRBJ1-4; D unclear. Trimming removed 5 bases from V and 1 base from J, with 8 bases in between. In germline, CDR1 is SGHAT, CDR2 FQNNGV. The CDR3 is 14 residues long. The CDR3 spells CASSHGGTNEKLFF. In nucleotides, the CDR3 is TGTGCCAGCAGCCATGGAGGAACTAATGAAAAACTGTTTTTT.

This clone was detected once. V usage is TRBV25-1 and J usage is TRBJ1-4; D unresolved. V gave up 3 bases and J gave up 2 bases, with 13 bases separating them. The length of the CDR3 is 16 residues. From germline, CDR1 is MGHDK and CDR2 SYGVNS. Written as DNA, the CDR3 is TGTGCCAGCAGTGAGCTGGGGAGGTACACTAATGAAAAACTGTTTTTT. This encodes CASSELGRYTNEKLFF.

The chain combines TRBV4-1 with TRBJ2-7; 16 nucleotides align to TRBD2. Germline lookup yields CDR1 MGHRA and CDR2 YSYEKL. V shed 6 bases and J 2 bases; nucleotides not matched to a gene: 1. CDR3 length equals 15 residues. CDR3 sequence reads: CASRGTSGGAYEQYF. CDR3 bases: TGCGCCAGCAGAGGGACTAGCGGGGGGGCCTACGAGCAGTACTTC.

With respect to this clone: One end of the junction is discordant with germline, which a read error may explain. This chain links TRBV5-6 with TRBJ2-7; D perhaps matches TRBD1 (6 bases). The CDR3 covers 14 residues. From germline, CDR1 is SGHDT and CDR2 YYEEEE. The CDR3 DNA reads as TGTGCCAGCAGGTTGGGCCACAGGGCTTACGAGCAGTACTTC. Its translation: CASRLGHRAYEQYF.

The chain couples TRBV7-9 to TRBJ2-4; a possible D gene is TRBD1 (5 bases). The CDR3 has 14 residues. V was cut by 5 bases and J by 4 bases, with 12 bases left in between. Germline V gene data show CDR1 as SEHNR and CDR2 as FQNEAQ (reference sequence). CDR3 sequence reads: CASSPTDRKNIQYF. The CDR3 DNA sequence: TGTGCCAGCAGCCCCACCGACAGAAAAAACATTCAGTACTTC.

The J gene is TRBJ1-3, the V gene TRBV30; TRBD1 aligns across 7 bases. Germline V gene sequence: CDR1 GTSNPN, CDR2 SVGIG (reference sequence). V trimming: 3 bases; J trimming: 0 bases; junction bases outside the gene matches: 2. The CDR3 runs to 14 residues. The CDR3 loop reads CAWSRQGSGNTIYF. The DNA of the CDR3 is TGTGCCTGGAGCCGACAGGGCTCTGGAAACACCATATATTTT. The full variable domain, rest sourced from reference TRBV30 and TRBJ1-3, is SQTIHQWPATLVQPVGSPLSLECTVEGTSNPNLYWYRQAAGRGLQLLFYSVGIGQISSEVPQNLSASRPQDRQFILSSKKLLLSDSGFYLCAWSRQGSGNTIYFGEGSWLTVV.

The rearrangement joins TRBV7-2 to TRBJ2-5, with a possible D match to TRBD1 (6 bases). CDR3 length: 15 residues. Germline assignment: CDR1 SGHTA and CDR2 FQGNSA. V lost 5 bases, J lost 2 bases, and 15 bases lay in between. CDR3 DNA: TGTGCCAGCAGCCCACAGGGTGGCCTACAAGAGACCCAGTACTTC. Translation: CASSPQGGLQETQYF.

The CDR3 loop is CASSVGGTSGAYEQYF. The CDR3 DNA sequence: TGTGCCAGCAGCGTAGGTGGGACTAGCGGGGCCTACGAGCAGTACTTC. This sequence joins TRBV9 and TRBJ2-7, with 13 nucleotides matching TRBD2. This CDR3 contains 16 residues. Germline trimming cut 0 bases from V and 2 bases from J; bases unmatched to any gene: 2. Germline CDR1 reads SGDLS; CDR2 reads YYNGEE.

This rearrangement joins TRBV4-3 to TRBJ2-7, with 8 nucleotides matching TRBD1. Germline CDR1 and CDR2: LGHNA and YSLEER. CDR3 length equals 14 residues. Unmatched junction bases numbered 5, after V lost 0 bases and J lost 7 bases. The CDR3 protein is CASSQDRGLGEQYF. CDR3 DNA: TGCGCCAGCAGCCAAGACAGGGGGCTGGGAGAGCAGTACTTC.

The chain recombines TRBV11-3 with TRBJ2-1, with 8 positions matching TRBD1. The length of the CDR3 is 13 residues. The junction had 2 bases not matched to a gene; V was cut back by 6 bases and J by 4 bases. Germline V gene lookup returns CDR1 SGHNT and CDR2 YENEEA. CDR3 residues: CASSQGAYNEQFF. CDR3 nucleotides: TGTGCCAGCAGTCAGGGGGCGTACAATGAGCAGTTCTTC.

This clone occurred once. This sequence joins TRBV5-6 and TRBJ2-4, with D possibly TRBD1 on 7 matching bases. Trimming cost V 4 bases and J 0 bases, with 14 bases left between them. From germline, CDR1 is SGHDT and CDR2 YYEEEE. The CDR3 totals 16 residues. The CDR3 loop reads CASSDGGQLAKNIQYF. In nucleotides, the CDR3 is TGTGCCAGCAGCGACGGGGGACAGTTAGCCAAAAACATTCAGTACTTC.

The genes are TRBV15 and TRBJ1-5, with a weak D call TRBD1 (5 bases). The CDR3 contains 11 residues. V gave up 5 bases and J gave up 9 bases, with 8 bases separating them. Germline assignment: CDR1 LNHNV and CDR2 YYDKDF (reference sequence). This CDR3 is CATSGAGPQHF. The CDR3 DNA follows: TGTGCCACCAGCGGGGCAGGGCCCCAGCATTTT.

CDR3 nucleotides: TGTGCCAGCAGTGAAGCCGAGTTCACTGAAGCTTTCTTT. Amino acids: CASSEAEFTEAFF. This sequence joins TRBV6-4 and TRBJ1-1, with D uncertain. The germline gives CDR1 MRHNA, CDR2 SNTAGT. The CDR3 covers 13 residues. Trimming stripped 3 bases from V and 4 bases from J, with 9 bases between.

The chain employs TRBV5-1 and TRBJ1-2; 7 nucleotides align to TRBD1. Per the germline V gene, CDR1 is SGHRS and CDR2 is YFSETQ. CDR3 length: 13 amino acids. Trimming removed 4 bases from V and 5 bases from J; junction bases left unmatched: 5. In DNA, the CDR3 is TGCGCCAGCAGCCGAACGACAGGGTATGGCTACACCTTC. Protein: CASSRTTGYGYTF.

The V call is TRBV7-9, the J call TRBJ1-5; 11 nucleotides agree with TRBD1. Per the germline V gene, CDR1 is SEHNR and CDR2 is FQNEAQ (reference sequence). V shed 5 bases and J 9 bases; nucleotides not matched to a gene: 9. There are 15 residues in the CDR3. The CDR3 loop is CASSAGQGVSGPQHF. The CDR3 DNA is TGTGCCAGCAGCGCGGGACAGGGGGTGAGTGGGCCCCAGCATTTT. Using reference TRBV7-9 and TRBJ1-5 for the parts outside the CDR3, the full variable domain is DTGVSQNPRHKITKRGQNVTFRCDPISEHNRLYWYRQTLGQGPEFLTYFQNEAQLEKSRLLSDRFSAERPKGSFSTLEIQRTEQGDSAMYLCASSAGQGVSGPQHFGDGTRLSIL.

The chain couples TRBV5-1 to TRBJ2-5; TRBD2 is a possible D gene (6 bases). V lost 4 bases, J lost 1 base, and 14 bases lay in between. Germline V CDR1 and CDR2: SGHRS, YFSETQ. The CDR3 is 15 amino acids. CDR3 residues: CASSPWGVGQETQYF. The CDR3, as DNA: TGCGCCAGCAGCCCCTGGGGGGTGGGCCAAGAGACCCAGTACTTC.